This T cell receptor (beta chain) was recovered during a study of spatial heterogeneity in lung cancer. Findings and limits, study-wide: At tumor resection, ubiquitous expanded TCRs were detected in blood more often than later.

The time point denotes: sample taken at primary tumor resection. The roughly 79 donors had untreated early-stage non-small cell lung cancer. No cell sorting; template was whole RNA from tumor, lung tissue or PBMC. After removal of 1 base from V and 9 bases from J, the junction contained 4 bases not matched to a gene. The V gene's germline CDR1 is SQVTM and CDR2 ANQGSEA. The CDR3 has 12 amino acids. This clonotype has more than one count but fewer than ten. Its antigen is unidentified. From the 5' RACE reads, TCRdb called clonotypes with MiXCR, one entry per CDR3 protein. Found here are 35,000 to 55,000 distinct CDR3 sequences, roughly an eighth of them singletons; the top ten hold around 54%.

The chain recombines TRBV29-1 with TRBJ2-3; 7 positions match TRBD2. This material consisted of PBMCs, taken at surgery. This clonotype originated in a male donor with early-stage non-small cell lung cancer. CDR3 residues: CSVEAGGGTQYF. The CDR3 DNA reads TGCAGCGTTGAAGCTGGGGGGGGGACGCAGTATTTT.